Listed below are T cell receptor beta chains from one sample, sequenced in a study of blood T cell repertoires in COVID-19. Profiling relied on immunoSEQ multiplex PCR, and the TCRdb table lists in-frame clones only, not all of them. Seen here are roughly 300,000 clones, 70% to 90% observed once, and the top ten hold around 6.9%. The sequencing input was peripheral blood. The receptors stem from a human donor in a cohort sampled during active COVID-19. The CDR3 runs from the conserved cysteine through the conserved F or W. The D gene is left open where the match is weak. Rows give clone size only sometimes, using once, few, many, or a class for an expanded clone.

CDR3 DNA: TGTGCCAGCAGCCACGGGACTAGCGGCGACTCCTACGAGCAGTACTTC
CDR3 protein: CASSHGTSGDSYEQYF
J gene: TRBJ2-7
V gene: TRBV7-9
clone size: NA
D gene: TRBD2

CDR3 DNA: TGTGCCAGCAGCCAAGGTAGCGGTGAAATCGGGGAGCTGTTTTTT
CDR3 protein: CASSQGSGEIGELFF
J gene: TRBJ2-2
V gene: TRBV3-1/TRBV3-2
clone size: NA
D gene: NA

CDR3 DNA: TGTGCCAGCTTCCAGGTACTCACCGGGGAGCTGTTTTTT
CDR3 protein: CASFQVLTGELFF
J gene: TRBJ2-2
V gene: TRBV7-9
clone size: NA
D gene: NA

CDR3 DNA: TGTGCCAGCAGTTACGGCGGAACCGGGGAGCTGTTTTTT
CDR3 protein: CASSYGGTGELFF
J gene: TRBJ2-2
V gene: TRBV6-2/TRBV6-3
clone size: NA
D gene: NA

CDR3 DNA: TGTGCCAGCAGCCCTACAGGATTCTATGGCTACACCTTC
CDR3 protein: CASSPTGFYGYTF
J gene: TRBJ1-2
V gene: TRBV7-8
clone size: NA
D gene: NA

CDR3 DNA: TGTGCCAGCAGCCCTCAGGGGTACGAGCAGTACTTC
CDR3 protein: CASSPQGYEQYF
J gene: TRBJ2-7
V gene: TRBV9
clone size: once
D gene: NA

CDR3 DNA: TGTGCCAGCAGCCAAGACCCCGGACTAGCTGAGAGCTCCTACAATGAGCAGTTCTTC
CDR3 protein: CASSQDPGLAESSYNEQFF
J gene: TRBJ2-1
V gene: TRBV4-2
clone size: NA
D gene: TRBD2

CDR3 DNA: TGTGCCAGCAGTGAGCGGCACTACAATGAGCAGTTCTTC
CDR3 protein: CASSERHYNEQFF
J gene: TRBJ2-1
V gene: TRBV6-1
clone size: once
D gene: NA

CDR3 DNA: TGTGCCACCAGTGATCCCACCCCGGGACAGGGTGCTTACAATGAGCAGTTCTTC
CDR3 protein: CATSDPTPGQGAYNEQFF
J gene: TRBJ2-1
V gene: TRBV24-1
clone size: NA
D gene: TRBD1

CDR3 DNA: TGTGCCAGCAGGTGGGGGGGTCGATACAATGAGCAGTTCTTC
CDR3 protein: CASRWGGRYNEQFF
J gene: TRBJ2-1
V gene: TRBV9
clone size: few
D gene: TRBD2

CDR3 DNA: TGTGCCTGGGTGCGAGACAGAAACACTGAAGCTTTCTTT
CDR3 protein: CAWVRDRNTEAFF
J gene: TRBJ1-1
V gene: TRBV30
clone size: NA
D gene: NA

CDR3 DNA: TGCGCCAGCAGCACCGGACACCCGACTAACTATGGCTACACCTTC
CDR3 protein: CASSTGHPTNYGYTF
J gene: TRBJ1-2
V gene: TRBV5-1
clone size: NA
D gene: NA

CDR3 DNA: TGTGCCACCAGTGAGTCCGGGACAGGGCGCTACGAGCAGTACTTC
CDR3 protein: CATSESGTGRYEQYF
J gene: TRBJ2-7
V gene: TRBV24-1
clone size: NA
D gene: TRBD1

CDR3 DNA: TGTGCCAGCTCACCACCGGCCAGGGCAAATGAGCAGTTCTTC
CDR3 protein: CASSPPARANEQFF
J gene: TRBJ2-1
V gene: TRBV18
clone size: NA
D gene: NA

CDR3 DNA: TGTGCCAGTAGTTTGACAGGGGACCCCTACAATGAGCAGTTCTTC
CDR3 protein: CASSLTGDPYNEQFF
J gene: TRBJ2-1
V gene: TRBV19
clone size: NA
D gene: TRBD1

CDR3 DNA: TGCGCCAGCAGCCTCAACTTATTACAGGGCCAGCAGACCCAGTACTTC
CDR3 protein: CASSLNLLQGQQTQYF
J gene: TRBJ2-5
V gene: TRBV5-1
clone size: NA
D gene: NA

CDR3 DNA: TGCAGCGTAGCCGTCGAGATCAATCAGCCCCAGCATTTT
CDR3 protein: CSVAVEINQPQHF
J gene: TRBJ1-5
V gene: TRBV29-1
clone size: many
D gene: NA

CDR3 DNA: TGTGCCAGCAGTTCCGACTTGGACAGTTTCCGGGGCTACACCTTC
CDR3 protein: CASSSDLDSFRGYTF
J gene: TRBJ1-2
V gene: TRBV6-5
clone size: NA
D gene: NA

CDR3 DNA: TGTGCCAGCAGTTTCGACAGGCTTTCAGCTTTCTTT
CDR3 protein: CASSFDRLSAFF
J gene: TRBJ1-1
V gene: TRBV6-5
clone size: NA
D gene: NA

CDR3 DNA: TGTGCCAGCAAGGACAACTCCTACGAGCAGTACTTC
CDR3 protein: CASKDNSYEQYF
J gene: TRBJ2-7
V gene: TRBV27
clone size: NA
D gene: NA

CDR3 DNA: TGTGCCAGCAGACAAAGGGACAGGGTGAACTATGGCTACACCTTC
CDR3 protein: CASRQRDRVNYGYTF
J gene: TRBJ1-2
V gene: TRBV14
clone size: NA
D gene: TRBD1

CDR3 DNA: TGCGCCAGCAGCTTAGGGCATGGGGAGGCAGATACGCAGTATTTT
CDR3 protein: CASSLGHGEADTQYF
J gene: TRBJ2-3
V gene: TRBV5-1
clone size: NA
D gene: NA

CDR3 DNA: TGTGCCAGTAAAGTAATAGCGATTAGCAATCAGCCCCAGCATTTT
CDR3 protein: CASKVIAISNQPQHF
J gene: TRBJ1-5
V gene: TRBV19
clone size: NA
D gene: NA

CDR3 DNA: TGCAGTGCCGCCTCCCGGGACAGGCGACATTTT
CDR3 protein: CSAASRDRRHF
J gene: TRBJ1-5
V gene: TRBV20-1
clone size: many
D gene: TRBD1

CDR3 DNA: TGTGCCAGCAGCCGGGACATGAACTATGGCTACACCTTC
CDR3 protein: CASSRDMNYGYTF
J gene: TRBJ1-2
V gene: TRBV5-6
clone size: NA
D gene: NA

CDR3 DNA: TGTGCCAGCAGCCGGGACACTCAGAATTCACCCCTCCACTTT
CDR3 protein: CASSRDTQNSPLHF
J gene: TRBJ1-6
V gene: TRBV11-1
clone size: few
D gene: NA

CDR3 DNA: TGTGCCACCCAGGGGAACTACGAGCAGTACTTC
CDR3 protein: CATQGNYEQYF
J gene: TRBJ2-7
V gene: TRBV7-9
clone size: NA
D gene: NA

CDR3 DNA: TGTGCCAGTAGCCCAGGGATCACGTACCCTCAAGCTTTCTTT
CDR3 protein: CASSPGITYPQAFF
J gene: TRBJ1-1
V gene: TRBV19
clone size: NA
D gene: NA

CDR3 DNA: TGTGCCAGCAGCCAAGTTGCTAGCGGGGCAGATACGCAGTATTTT
CDR3 protein: CASSQVASGADTQYF
J gene: TRBJ2-3
V gene: TRBV14
clone size: NA
D gene: TRBD2

CDR3 DNA: TGTGCCAGCAGCTTAGAAAGGACTAGCGGGGGGTCTGAGCAGTTCTTC
CDR3 protein: CASSLERTSGGSEQFF
J gene: TRBJ2-1
V gene: TRBV7-3
clone size: NA
D gene: TRBD2

CDR3 DNA: TGTGCCAGCAGTCACCAGGGGGGTCACACTGAAGCTTTCTTT
CDR3 protein: CASSHQGGHTEAFF
J gene: TRBJ1-1
V gene: TRBV25-1
clone size: NA
D gene: TRBD1

CDR3 DNA: TGTGCCAGCAGACCGGGGATCAACAATGAGCAGTTCTTC
CDR3 protein: CASRPGINNEQFF
J gene: TRBJ2-1
V gene: TRBV6-5
clone size: NA
D gene: NA

CDR3 DNA: TGCAGCTTCTCGGGGGGGGGAAACACCATATATTTT
CDR3 protein: CSFSGGGNTIYF
J gene: TRBJ1-3
V gene: TRBV29-1
clone size: NA
D gene: NA

CDR3 DNA: TGTGCCAGCAGGGGGACATCCCTTAATTCACCCCTCCACTTT
CDR3 protein: CASRGTSLNSPLHF
J gene: TRBJ1-6
V gene: TRBV27
clone size: NA
D gene: NA

CDR3 DNA: TGTGCCAGCAGCCTCAATACCGGGGAGCTGTTTTTT
CDR3 protein: CASSLNTGELFF
J gene: TRBJ2-2
V gene: TRBV14
clone size: once
D gene: NA

CDR3 DNA: TGTGCCACCAGTGACCAGGTCCAAACCGGGGAGCTGTTTTTT
CDR3 protein: CATSDQVQTGELFF
J gene: TRBJ2-2
V gene: TRBV24-1
clone size: NA
D gene: NA

CDR3 DNA: TGTGCCATCAGTGACATCGGAAACACCATATATTTT
CDR3 protein: CAISDIGNTIYF
J gene: TRBJ1-3
V gene: TRBV10-3
clone size: NA
D gene: NA

CDR3 DNA: TGTGCCAGTAAACAGGGTTTTAACGCCGGGGAGCTGTTTTTT
CDR3 protein: CASKQGFNAGELFF
J gene: TRBJ2-2
V gene: TRBV19
clone size: NA
D gene: NA

CDR3 DNA: TGTGCCAGCAGCTCCGGGGAACATCAGCCCCAGCATTTT
CDR3 protein: CASSSGEHQPQHF
J gene: TRBJ1-5
V gene: TRBV7-9
clone size: NA
D gene: NA

CDR3 DNA: TGTGCCAGCAGTTACGACGACACCAGATACGAGCAGTACTTC
CDR3 protein: CASSYDDTRYEQYF
J gene: TRBJ2-7
V gene: TRBV6-2/TRBV6-3
clone size: once
D gene: NA

CDR3 DNA: TGTGCCAGCAGCCTAGGTCCAGATCAGCCCCAGCATTTT
CDR3 protein: CASSLGPDQPQHF
J gene: TRBJ1-5
V gene: TRBV7-2
clone size: NA
D gene: NA

CDR3 DNA: TGTGCCAGCAGCTTACAAGGGGGGAACACTGAAGCTTTCTTT
CDR3 protein: CASSLQGGNTEAFF
J gene: TRBJ1-1
V gene: TRBV11-3
clone size: NA
D gene: NA

CDR3 DNA: TGTGCCAGCAGCGTTAGCGGGGCCTTCACAGATACGCAGTATTTT
CDR3 protein: CASSVSGAFTDTQYF
J gene: TRBJ2-3
V gene: TRBV9
clone size: NA
D gene: TRBD2

CDR3 DNA: TGTGCCAGCAGCTTGTACGGGACAGGCTACACCGGGGAGCTGTTTTTT
CDR3 protein: CASSLYGTGYTGELFF
J gene: TRBJ2-2
V gene: TRBV5-6
clone size: NA
D gene: TRBD1

CDR3 DNA: TGTGCCACCAGTCCGGGACAGGGGGTATCCAATGGCTACACCTTC
CDR3 protein: CATSPGQGVSNGYTF
J gene: TRBJ1-2
V gene: TRBV24-1
clone size: NA
D gene: TRBD1

CDR3 DNA: TGTGCCAGCAGCGACACCGAATATTATGGCTACACCTTC
CDR3 protein: CASSDTEYYGYTF
J gene: TRBJ1-2
V gene: TRBV2
clone size: few
D gene: NA

CDR3 DNA: TGCAGCGTTCTGCTTATCGGTGCAACTAATGAAAAACTGTTTTTT
CDR3 protein: CSVLLIGATNEKLFF
J gene: TRBJ1-4
V gene: TRBV29-1
clone size: NA
D gene: NA

CDR3 DNA: TGTGCCAGCAGCCAAGGCGGGGGAGGAAACACCATATATTTT
CDR3 protein: CASSQGGGGNTIYF
J gene: TRBJ1-3
V gene: TRBV3-1/TRBV3-2
clone size: NA
D gene: NA

CDR3 DNA: TGTGCCAGCAGCTTAGCGAGGGAGGATACGCAGTATTTT
CDR3 protein: CASSLAREDTQYF
J gene: TRBJ2-3
V gene: TRBV7-9
clone size: NA
D gene: NA

CDR3 DNA: TGTGCCAGCACGCTATTACAGGGCGCTGGCGGCTACACCTTC
CDR3 protein: CASTLLQGAGGYTF
J gene: TRBJ1-2
V gene: TRBV6-5
clone size: NA
D gene: NA

CDR3 DNA: TGTGCCAGCAGTTCAAATCAGGGACAGGTTCATGAGCAGTTCTTC
CDR3 protein: CASSSNQGQVHEQFF
J gene: TRBJ2-1
V gene: TRBV6-1
clone size: NA
D gene: TRBD1

CDR3 DNA: TGTGCCAGCAGCCCCCTGGCTTTATCCTACGAGCAGTACTTC
CDR3 protein: CASSPLALSYEQYF
J gene: TRBJ2-7
V gene: TRBV27
clone size: NA
D gene: NA